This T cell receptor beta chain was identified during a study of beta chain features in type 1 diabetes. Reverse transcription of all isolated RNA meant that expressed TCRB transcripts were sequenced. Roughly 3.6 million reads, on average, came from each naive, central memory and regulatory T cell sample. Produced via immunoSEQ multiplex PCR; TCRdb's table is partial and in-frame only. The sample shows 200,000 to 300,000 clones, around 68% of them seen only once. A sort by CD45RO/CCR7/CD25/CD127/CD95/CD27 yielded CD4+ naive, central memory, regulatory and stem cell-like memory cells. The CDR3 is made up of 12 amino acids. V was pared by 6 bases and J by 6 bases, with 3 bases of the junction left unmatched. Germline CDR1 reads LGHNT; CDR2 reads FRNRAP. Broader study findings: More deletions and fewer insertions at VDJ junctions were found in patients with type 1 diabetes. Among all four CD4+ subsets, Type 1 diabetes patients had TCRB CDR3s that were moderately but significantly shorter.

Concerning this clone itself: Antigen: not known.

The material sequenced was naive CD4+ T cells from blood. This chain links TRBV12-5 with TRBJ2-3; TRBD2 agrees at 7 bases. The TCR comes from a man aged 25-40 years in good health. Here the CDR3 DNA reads TGTGCTAGTGGACGGGGGGAGGATACGCAGTATTTT. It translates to CASGRGEDTQYF. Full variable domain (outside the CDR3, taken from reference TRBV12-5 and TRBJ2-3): DARVTQTPRHKVTEMGQEVTMRCQPILGHNTVFWYRQTMMQGLELLAYFRNRAPLDDSGMPKDRFSAEMPDATLATLKIQPSEPRDSAVYFCASGRGEDTQYFGPGTRLTVL.